Listed below are T cell receptor beta chains from one sample, sequenced in a study of blood T cell repertoires in COVID-19. Profiled with immunoSEQ multiplex PCR; TCRdb holds only in-frame clones, not every one. The sample holds a few hundred thousand clones, roughly 91% seen once. The specimen was peripheral blood. The receptors were gathered from a man in his fifties or sixties with active or convalescent COVID-19. The CDR3 runs from the conserved cysteine through the conserved F or W. The D gene is left open where the match is weak. Part of the rows lack a size; the others show once, few, many or a class for expanded clones.

cdr3_length	clone_size	v_call	j_call	d_call	cdr3_aa	cdr3_nt
17	once	TRBV27	TRBJ2-5	-	CASSLVISGPYQETQYF	TGTGCCAGCAGTTTAGTTATATCTGGCCCGTACCAAGAGACCCAGTACTTC
11	-	TRBV6-5	TRBJ1-5	-	CASSLNQPQHF	TGTGCCAGCAGCCTCAATCAGCCCCAGCATTTT
15	-	TRBV9	TRBJ1-5	-	CASSVGVRGDQPQHF	TGTGCCAGCAGCGTAGGGGTACGCGGGGATCAGCCCCAGCATTTT
15	-	TRBV28	TRBJ1-6	-	CASRPQGGGNSPLHF	TGTGCCAGCAGACCCCAAGGGGGGGGTAATTCACCCCTCCACTTT
15	-	TRBV20-1	TRBJ2-3	TRBD2	CSASPSAGGRDTQYF	TGCAGTGCTAGTCCGTCCGCGGGAGGTAGGGATACGCAGTATTTT
16	once	TRBV30	TRBJ1-1	TRBD1	CAWSVLGQGMNTEAFF	TGTGCCTGGAGTGTACTTGGACAGGGGATGAACACTGAAGCTTTCTTT
13	-	TRBV30	TRBJ1-1	-	CAWTLQENTEAFF	TGTGCCTGGACCCTACAGGAGAACACTGAAGCTTTCTTT
14	-	TRBV6-2/TRBV6-3	TRBJ2-7	-	CASSYSGVNYEQYF	TGTGCCAGCAGTTACTCAGGGGTGAACTACGAGCAGTACTTC
17	-	TRBV4-3	TRBJ2-5	TRBD1	CASSQDTTGLYEETQYF	TGCGCCAGCAGCCAGGATACGACAGGGTTATACGAAGAGACCCAGTACTTC
15	-	TRBV4-3	TRBJ2-5	-	CASSQDFGETETQYF	TGCGCCAGCAGCCAGGACTTTGGCGAGACAGAGACCCAGTACTTC
17	-	TRBV4-2	TRBJ1-5	-	CASSQDQRGYSNQPQHF	TGTGCCAGCAGCCAAGATCAACGAGGGTATAGCAATCAGCCCCAGCATTTT
20	few	TRBV3-1/TRBV3-2	TRBJ2-1	TRBD2	CASSQDRMGLAGARGREQFF	TGTGCCAGCAGCCAAGATCGGATGGGACTAGCGGGGGCCAGAGGGAGGGAGCAGTTCTTC
17	-	TRBV24-1	TRBJ2-3	-	CATSDFGRGPSGDTQYF	TGTGCCACCAGTGATTTTGGCAGGGGCCCATCGGGGGATACGCAGTATTTT
13	-	TRBV4-3	TRBJ1-5	-	CASSQVNDQPQHF	TGCGCCAGCAGCCAAGTCAATGATCAGCCCCAGCATTTT
13	-	TRBV7-9	TRBJ1-6	-	CASSPSGVSPLHF	TGTGCCAGCAGCCCCTCGGGAGTTTCACCCCTCCACTTT
13	-	TRBV7-8	TRBJ2-1	-	CASSPALENEQFF	TGTGCCAGCAGCCCCGCGCTAGAGAATGAGCAGTTCTTC
14	few	TRBV10-3	TRBJ1-1	TRBD1	CAIRNRDSHTEAFF	TGTGCCATCAGAAACCGGGACAGCCACACTGAAGCTTTCTTT
15	-	TRBV28	TRBJ1-1	TRBD1	CASSPDGTGNTEAFF	TGTGCCAGCAGTCCTGACGGGACAGGGAACACTGAAGCTTTCTTT
13	once	TRBV5-1	TRBJ2-3	-	CASSLLLRDTQYF	TGCGCCAGCAGCTTACTATTGCGGGATACGCAGTATTTT
15	-	TRBV5-1	TRBJ1-2	-	CASSLDGQPFYGYTF	TGCGCCAGCAGCTTGGACGGACAGCCTTTCTATGGCTACACCTTC
21	-	TRBV23-1	TRBJ2-3	TRBD2	CASSQCEEQLAGGPRTDTQYF	TGCGCCAGCAGTCAATGTGAAGAACAACTAGCGGGGGGCCCCCGCACAGATACGCAGTATTTT
15	-	TRBV9	TRBJ2-7	TRBD1	CASSVKGQSTYQQYF	TGTGCCAGCAGCGTAAAGGGACAGAGTACGTACCAGCAGTACTTC
14	few	TRBV3-1/TRBV3-2	TRBJ2-1	TRBD1	CASSQGQGYNEQFF	TGTGCCAGCAGCCAAGGACAGGGCTACAATGAGCAGTTCTTC
15	-	TRBV5-1	TRBJ1-1	TRBD1	CASSFTGGDDTEAFF	TGCGCCAGCAGCTTTACAGGGGGCGACGACACTGAAGCTTTCTTT
15	-	TRBV6-5	TRBJ1-6	TRBD1	CASSRGQGVNSPLHF	TGTGCCAGCAGCCGGGGACAGGGAGTTAATTCACCCCTCCACTTT
15	-	TRBV5-1	TRBJ2-7	TRBD1	CASSPAGQGAYEQYF	TGCGCCAGCAGCCCGGCCGGACAGGGGGCATACGAGCAGTACTTC
16	-	TRBV5-1	TRBJ1-2	TRBD1	CASSRGDRLLVGGYTF	TGCGCCAGCAGCCGAGGGGACAGGCTCCTGGTTGGGGGCTACACCTTC
17	-	TRBV19	TRBJ1-5	-	CASKIVRGNMGNQPQHF	TGTGCCAGTAAAATAGTCAGGGGAAACATGGGGAATCAGCCCCAGCATTTT
15	-	TRBV5-6	TRBJ1-2	-	CASSSTRRGTEGYTF	TGTGCCAGCAGCTCCACTAGACGTGGCACGGAAGGCTACACCTTC
17	-	TRBV4-2	TRBJ2-5	TRBD2	CASSHGIAGRAIETQYF	TGTGCCAGCAGCCACGGAATAGCGGGGCGGGCGATAGAGACCCAGTACTTC
14	-	TRBV18	TRBJ1-1	-	CASSPSQRDTEAFF	TGTGCCAGCTCACCATCACAGAGGGACACTGAAGCTTTCTTT
16	-	TRBV3-1/TRBV3-2	TRBJ1-2	-	CASSQWQATGNYGYTF	TGTGCCAGCAGCCAATGGCAGGCAACAGGGAACTATGGCTACACCTTC
14	-	TRBV7-9	TRBJ1-2	-	CASSFGGLLRGYTF	TGTGCCAGCAGCTTCGGCGGGCTGTTGCGAGGCTACACCTTC
12	-	TRBV7-2	TRBJ1-1	-	CASSLRTADPFF	TGTGCCAGCAGCTTACGGACTGCCGATCCTTTCTTT
14	-	TRBV2	TRBJ1-1	-	CASSEQSRDTEAFF	TGTGCCAGCAGTGAACAGAGCCGGGACACTGAAGCTTTCTTT
13	few	TRBV2	TRBJ1-2	-	CASRGESNYGYTF	TGTGCCAGCAGAGGGGAATCTAACTATGGCTACACCTTC
15	-	TRBV2	TRBJ2-7	TRBD2	CASFPGTSGSYEQYF	TGTGCCAGCTTTCCCGGGACTAGCGGCTCCTACGAGCAGTACTTC
10	-	TRBV30	TRBJ1-2	-	CACRSYGYTF	TGTGCCTGCCGTAGCTATGGCTACACCTTC
16	-	TRBV6-5	TRBJ2-2	-	CASSYFEARNTGELFF	TGTGCCAGCAGTTACTTCGAGGCGAGGAACACCGGGGAGCTGTTTTTT
14	-	TRBV7-2	TRBJ1-3	-	CASSPAGGGNTIYF	TGTGCCAGCAGCCCCGCGGGGGGGGGAAACACCATATATTTT
15	-	TRBV5-5	TRBJ1-1	-	CASSLWAGSNTEAFF	TGTGCCAGCAGCTTGTGGGCAGGTTCGAACACTGAAGCTTTCTTT
17	once	TRBV28	TRBJ1-3	TRBD1	CASSLSATGAGGNTIYF	TGTGCCAGCAGTTTATCGGCGACAGGGGCGGGCGGAAACACCATATATTTT
15	-	TRBV6-6	TRBJ1-2	TRBD1	CASSDTGTDNYGYTF	TGTGCCAGCAGTGACACCGGGACAGACAACTATGGCTACACCTTC
18	few	TRBV9	TRBJ2-3	TRBD2	CASSGPPLGSGRADTQYF	TGTGCCAGCAGCGGGCCCCCCTTGGGAAGCGGGAGGGCAGATACGCAGTATTTT
14	-	TRBV5-6	TRBJ2-5	TRBD2	CASSRTSGRETQYF	TGTGCCAGCAGCCGGACTAGCGGGCGTGAGACCCAGTACTTC